The present entry profiles one T cell receptor beta chain with its context. Its binding antigen is unknown. Base-call qualities are not available, and no considerably larger clone is one nucleotide away. The data are from a study of memory CD4+ T cells and cytomegalovirus serostatus (dated by TCRdb to about 2019). Study-level background: The roughly 35 healthy Belgian adults in the cohort included 9 who were CMV seropositive and roughly 25 who were CMV seronegative. To replicate a published TCR-based CMV serostatus classifier, the researchers sequenced the CD4+ memory TCRbeta repertoires of a Belgian cohort whose cytomegalovirus serostatus was known. Overall study results and their limits: For CMV serostatus prediction, a median bootstrapped AUC of approximately 0.95 was reached with the original framework, and a median bootstrapped AUC of roughly 0.9 was reached with a US-trained random forest. Unlike the original study, which covered naive and memory CD4+ and CD8+ populations, the Belgian study sequenced only CD4+CD45RO+ memory cells. Of 164 previously reported CMV-associated TCRbeta sequences, about 68 appeared in the CD4+ memory repertoires, each in one to five individuals. On the Belgian cohort, the classifier based on the original framework reached a median bootstrapped AUC of approximately 0.95, with a 95% CI of 0.76-1.00. The results were interpreted as suggesting that the CMV-associated TCR signature is largely present in the CD4+ memory repertoire.

The Quick-DNA Microprep Kit was used to extract genomic DNA from the sorted cells. TCRbeta DNA was amplified with the immunoSEQ hsTCRbeta kit following the manufacturer's protocol. TCRbeta libraries were sequenced on an Illumina MiSeq instrument. The authors' analysis ran thus. After out-of-frame sequences were removed, 2.4 million or so distinct TCRbeta sequences remained, averaging about 66,813 per individual. Each individual was scored using the number of 164 previously reported CMV-associated TCRbeta sequences that the individual carried and the total number of productive distinct TCRbeta sequences. A beta-binomial model was reimplemented in Python, and scikit-learn random forests with default parameters were trained on data from the US cohort. Classifier performance on the Belgian cohort was reported as the median AUC with percentile confidence intervals calculated over 10,000 bootstrap iterations. Drawn from immuneACCESS, this table holds only the in-frame rearrangements with V and J called that TCRdb kept. Clones are partly lost; checked studies trace under half to an unresolved V gene and leave the rest unexplained. V and J calls and clone size are given by that table; D and trimming were obtained from the DNA. Counted in this sample were about 44,000 clones; over 60% of them appeared once. Clones ranked in the top ten supply approximately 1.8% of the sample.

Single viable CD3+CD4+CD8-CD45RO+ cells were sorted as memory CD4+ T cells on a FACSAria II. To determine CMV serostatus, a Roche Elecsys assay was used that detects serum IgG against CMV pp150, pp28, p38 and p52. After thawing, total CD4+ T cells were enriched by positive selection with CD4 magnetic microbeads. The samples came from a separate study whose specific focus was interrogating the CD4+ T cell memory repertoire. Following standard operating procedures, peripheral blood mononuclear cells were isolated and cryopreserved, while serum was kept at -80 degrees C. Staining used CD3-PerCP (BW264/56), CD4-APC (RPA-T4), CD45RO-PE (UCHT1) and CD8-Pacific Orange (3B5) antibodies, with Sytox blue excluding non-viable cells. V loses 3 bases of germline sequence and J loses 4 bases, and the interval between the two ends is 9 bases. The germline V gene supplies CDR1 SGHTA and CDR2 FQGNSA. The CDR3 has 13 amino acids, counting the end cysteine and phenylalanine. The kept DNA is CDR3 alone, 39 bases in frame from the first base.

The sequence links TRBV7-2 to TRBJ1-2, with the D segment identity uncertain. The material sequenced was memory CD4+ T cells from blood. This sequence originates from an adult in good health and CMV-seronegative. CDR3 reads: CASSLSRSYGYTF. The nucleotides are TGTGCCAGCAGCTTGAGTCGTAGCTATGGCTACACCTTC. When the CDR3 is completed using the reference TRBV7-2 and TRBJ1-2 genes on either side, the full variable domain is GAGVSQSPSNKVTEKGKDVELRCDPISGHTALYWYRQSLGQGLEFLIYFQGNSAPDKSGLPSDRFSAERTGGSVSTLTIQRTQQEDSAVYLCASSLSRSYGYTFGSGTRLTVV.